Listed here are 21 T cell receptor beta chains from one sample, sequenced in a study of cytomegalovirus exposure and HLA in healthy donors. With 60 Vbeta and 13 Jbeta primers, the PCR was carried out. The assay was immunoSEQ multiplex PCR, and TCRdb's table has in-frame clones only and misses some. The sample yields about 190,000 clones, almost 75% seen once. Sequences were obtained from PBMCs. These receptors were obtained from a woman aged 25-40 years in good health and CMV-seropositive.

This clone was picked up a small number of times. This chain links TRBV2 with TRBJ1-5, with 7 bases matching TRBD1. Germline V gene sequence: CDR1 SNHLY, CDR2 FYNNEI. The CDR3 spans 14 residues. Trimming at V came to 6 bases and at J to 6 bases, leaving 8 bases not matched to a gene. The CDR3 loop reads CASSPDRAGQPQHF. CDR3 DNA: TGTGCCAGCAGCCCCGACAGGGCCGGTCAGCCCCAGCATTTT.

The chain recombines TRBV28 with TRBJ2-2; TRBD2 aligns across 12 bases. The V gene's germline CDR1 is MDHEN and CDR2 SYDVKM. This CDR3 has 15 amino acids. J was trimmed by 4 bases and V by 5 bases; bases with no gene match: 2. Written as DNA, the CDR3 is TGTGCCAGCAGTAAGACTAGCGGGGGCACCGGGGAGCTGTTTTTT. It yields the protein CASSKTSGGTGELFF.

This chain uses TRBV11-2 with TRBJ1-2; TRBD1 matches at 9 bases. Germline-derived CDR1 and CDR2 are SGHAT and FQNNGV. CDR3 length: 15 amino acids. Germline trimming cut 1 base from V and 7 bases from J; bases unmatched to any gene: 7. The CDR3: CASSLAGTGKGGYTF. The CDR3, as DNA: TGTGCCAGCAGCTTAGCCGGGACAGGGAAAGGTGGCTACACCTTC.

This chain links TRBV10-2 with TRBJ2-7; D might be TRBD1 (5 bases). Trimming stripped 0 bases from V and 2 bases from J, with 14 bases between. CDR1 WSHSY and CDR2 SAAADI come from the germline V gene. The CDR3 spans 16 residues. CDR3 sequence: CASSESGRKGTYEQYF. The CDR3 nucleotides are TGCGCCAGCAGTGAGTCGGGGCGGAAAGGTACCTACGAGCAGTACTTC.

The chain links TRBV6-6 to TRBJ1-5; 10 bases fit TRBD1. CDR1 MNHNY and CDR2 SVGAGI come from the germline V gene (reference sequence). CDR3 size: 15 residues. V shed 5 bases and J 7 bases; nucleotides not matched to a gene: 8. CDR3 residues: CASSGDRGIEQPQHF. The DNA for the CDR3 is TGTGCCAGCAGTGGGGACAGGGGAATCGAGCAGCCCCAGCATTTT.

This rearrangement joins TRBV28 to TRBJ1-5; D might be TRBD1 (5 bases). Deletions cut 3 bases from V and 4 bases from J, with 7 bases between. CDR3 size: 13 residues. The germline CDR1 and CDR2 sequences are MDHEN and SYDVKM. The CDR3 is CASSFKGNQPQHF. CDR3 sequence (DNA): TGTGCCAGCAGTTTCAAGGGGAATCAGCCCCAGCATTTT.

This chain uses TRBV11-2 with TRBJ2-7; 8 bases are shared with TRBD2. Germline CDR1 and CDR2: SGHAT and FQNNGV. This CDR3 spans 14 amino acids. V dropped 7 bases and J dropped 6; count of bases not matched to a gene: 11. The CDR3, as DNA: TGTGCCAGCAACATTTTGCCGGGAGGGGGCGAGCAGTACTTC. This translates into CASNILPGGGEQYF.

The chain combines TRBV25-1 with TRBJ1-4; D is perhaps TRBD1 (5 bases). The CDR3 contains 17 residues. Germline V gene sequence: CDR1 MGHDK, CDR2 SYGVNS. V lost 5 bases to trimming and J lost 1 base, with 17 bases between them. The CDR3: CASSHLAGGVTNEKLFF. For the CDR3, the DNA is TGTGCCAGCAGTCACCTGGCGGGGGGGGTAACTAATGAAAAACTGTTTTTT.

The chain has TRBV6-4 and TRBJ2-3; 8 bases agree with TRBD2. CDR3 length: 18 amino acids. Per the germline V gene, CDR1 is MRHNA and CDR2 is SNTAGT. V shed 6 bases and J 0 bases; nucleotides not matched to a gene: 14. The DNA of the CDR3 is TGTGCCAGCAGCGTCCTCCCGGGAGGGTCCGCTAGCACAGATACGCAGTATTTT. Its protein is CASSVLPGGSASTDTQYF.

J is TRBJ2-7 and V is TRBV5-8; 7 bases match TRBD1. CDR1 and CDR2 from the germline V gene are SGHTS and YDEGEE. This CDR3 is 12 amino acids long. Trimming at V came to 1 base and at J to 8 bases, leaving 3 bases not matched to a gene. The CDR3 loop is CASSLKGAQQYF. The CDR3 region has the DNA TGTGCCAGCAGCTTGAAGGGGGCCCAGCAGTACTTC.

This clone was counted between two and nine times. V is TRBV5-1 and J is TRBJ2-1, with D unclear. The CDR3 covers 13 residues. The V end lost 0 bases, the J end lost 8 bases, and 9 bases lay between the germline ends. Germline-derived CDR1 and CDR2 are SGHRS and YFSETQ. In nucleotides, the CDR3 is TGCGCCAGCAGCTTGGCCTGGTTAGATGAGCAGTTCTTC. It specifies CASSLAWLDEQFF.

The J gene is TRBJ2-5, the V gene TRBV2, with 8 bases matching TRBD1. The V segment lost 3 bases and the J segment 4 bases; nucleotides outside the gene matches: 13. Germline CDR1 and CDR2: SNHLY and FYNNEI. CDR3 size: 17 residues. This CDR3 reads CASSDPSTGGNIETQYF. CDR3 nucleotides: TGTGCCAGCAGTGACCCCTCCACAGGGGGTAATATAGAGACCCAGTACTTC. The complete variable domain, with remaining parts taken from reference TRBV2 and TRBJ2-5, reads EPEVTQTPSHQVTQMGQEVILRCVPISNHLYFYWYRQILGQKVEFLVSFYNNEISEKSEIFDDQFSVERPDGSNFTLKIRSTKLEDSAMYFCASSDPSTGGNIETQYFGPGTRLLVL.

The chain combines TRBV7-2 with TRBJ2-3, with D possibly TRBD2 on 5 matching bases. CDR3 length: 16 residues. CDR1 is SGHTA and CDR2 is FQGNSA in the germline V gene. The V and J ends lost 3 bases and 0 bases respectively, with 13 bases between them. DNA of the CDR3: TGTGCCAGCAGCTTGTATATCGGGGTGAGCACAGATACGCAGTATTTT. Translation gives CASSLYIGVSTDTQYF. The full variable domain, with the rest looked up from reference TRBV7-2 and TRBJ2-3, is GAGVSQSPSNKVTEKGKDVELRCDPISGHTALYWYRQSLGQGLEFLIYFQGNSAPDKSGLPSDRFSAERTGGSVSTLTIQRTQQEDSAVYLCASSLYIGVSTDTQYFGPGTRLTVL.

The chain carries TRBV2 and TRBJ1-2, with 11 nucleotides matching TRBD1. Germline V gene data show CDR1 as SNHLY and CDR2 as FYNNEI. V lost 5 bases to trimming and J lost 4 bases; unmatched junction nucleotides: 6. The CDR3 loop spans 15 amino acids. The CDR3 sequence is CASSNPGQGVYGYTF. CDR3 in DNA: TGTGCCAGCAGTAACCCGGGACAGGGGGTCTATGGCTACACCTTC.

The table lists this clone with a few counts. V is TRBV5-4 and J is TRBJ2-7, with TRBD2 matching 10 bases. J lost 2 bases, V lost 2 bases, and 4 bases had no gene match. CDR1 SGHNT and CDR2 YYREEE come from the germline V gene (reference sequence). This CDR3 is 15 amino acids long. The CDR3 spells CASSFGAGGPYEQYF. The DNA of the CDR3 is TGTGCCAGCAGCTTCGGAGCGGGAGGGCCCTACGAGCAGTACTTC.

The sample holds a few counts of this clone. The J gene is TRBJ2-7, the V gene TRBV5-4; the D is unclear. V shed 0 bases and J shed 7 bases, with 8 bases lying between them. The CDR3 is 12 residues long. Germline V gene data show CDR1 as SGHNT and CDR2 as YYREEE (reference sequence). CDR3 sequence reads: CASSLANREQYF. The CDR3, as DNA: TGTGCCAGCAGCTTGGCCAATCGGGAGCAGTACTTC.

The chain carries TRBV19 and TRBJ2-7, with a possible D match to TRBD1 (5 bases). The germline V and J ends were trimmed by 4 bases and 7 bases, with 14 bases remaining between them. The CDR3 spans 13 residues. CDR1 LNHDA and CDR2 SQIVND come from the germline V gene (reference sequence). The CDR3 loop reads CASSSRVGMEQYF. Written as DNA, the CDR3 is TGTGCCAGTAGTAGCAGGGTGGGGATGGAGCAGTACTTC.

CDR3 protein: CASSSTGGTAFSYEQYF. DNA for the CDR3: TGTGCCAGCAGTTCGACTGGGGGGACAGCTTTCTCCTACGAGCAGTACTTC. The chain recombines TRBV28 with TRBJ2-7, with a possible D match to TRBD1 (7 bases). Germline CDR1 MDHEN, CDR2 SYDVKM. The V end lost 4 bases, the J end lost 0 bases, and 19 bases lay between the germline ends. This CDR3 is 17 amino acids long.

In its sample, this clone was seen once. The chain combines TRBV6-5 with TRBJ2-2; 10 nucleotides match TRBD2. Germline V gene sequence: CDR1 MNHEY, CDR2 SVGAGI. The CDR3 is made up of 16 amino acids. With V trimmed by 0 bases and J by 7 bases, 5 bases remained unmatched. The CDR3 protein is CASSYSSLAGVGELFF. Here the CDR3 DNA reads TGTGCCAGCAGTTACTCGTCGCTAGCGGGAGTCGGGGAGCTGTTTTTT.

The gene calls are TRBV20-1 and TRBJ2-7; no clear D gene. With 3 bases removed from V and 4 bases from J, the gap between germline ends came to 7 bases. The CDR3 is 11 residues long. Germline V gene data show CDR1 as DFQATT and CDR2 as SNEGSKA (reference sequence). The CDR3 protein is CSASGVYEQYF. The CDR3 nucleotides read TGCAGTGCTAGCGGAGTTTACGAGCAGTACTTC.

The chain is built from TRBV5-1 and TRBJ2-1, with 9 nucleotides matching TRBD2. Trimming at V came to 2 bases and at J to 6 bases, leaving 3 bases not matched to a gene. Germline V CDR1 and CDR2: SGHRS, YFSETQ. The CDR3 extends over 14 amino acids. CDR3 residues: CASSFGSGSNEQFF. The CDR3 nucleotides are TGCGCCAGCAGCTTCGGTAGCGGGAGCAATGAGCAGTTCTTC.